This T cell receptor (beta chain) was found in a study of spatial heterogeneity in lung cancer (dated by TCRdb to between 2019 and 2020). With regard to the full study: More beta-chain than alpha-chain transcripts were consistently detected, likely reflecting higher beta-chain transcript abundance. TCR repertoire features were related to nonsynonymous mutation counts determined by whole-exome sequencing of tumor tissue. At surgery, both alpha and beta chains were TCR-sequenced in 200 to 250 tumor regions, some 64 matched nontumor lung samples and some 60 PBMC samples. In tumor regions, TCR transcript counts showed a strong correlation with a T cell transcriptional module score from matched bulk RNA-seq. In the raw uncorrected reads, each unique combination of TCR and UMI appeared on average more than ten times. In non-small cell lung cancer, the study quantitatively compared TCR alpha and beta repertoires across several tumor regions, matched nontumor lung, and blood.

This clonotype is labeled medium-sized (0.01 to 0.1%). Its recognized antigen is unknown. No much larger clonotype is one base removed from it; base qualities were not supplied. The intended sense of this specimen's time point label: sample taken at primary tumor resection. The donors were some 70 patients from the lung TRACERx cohort who had early-stage, untreated non-small cell lung cancer. TCR sequencing used whole RNA extracted from tumor and nontumor lung tissue, or from cryopreserved PBMC samples, without cell sorting. Only patients with enough RNA available from two or more tumor regions were chosen for TCR sequencing. Before selection, tumor and adjacent nontumor lung specimens were reviewed by a lung pathologist. The library was generated by 5' RACE. The listed sequencing device is NextSeq 500. To allow correction of PCR and sequencing errors, the TCR library protocol tagged every TCR cDNA molecule with a unique molecular identifier. Per the original workflow: TCR identification, UMI-based error correction and CDR3 extraction were performed with Decombinator tools. TCRs above a frequency of 2 per 1,000, corresponding to the top 1% of the tumor frequency distribution, were defined as expanded. Expanded tumor TCRs statistically deemed absent (corrected P<0.05) from at least one tumor region were classed as regional, and all other expanded tumor TCRs were classed as ubiquitous. Each repertoire was subsampled 100 times to 5,000 TCRs, after which Renyi diversity was computed with the R vegan package. To build CDR3 similarity networks, amino acid triplet string-kernel similarity was used, and CDR3s were connected when their pairwise similarity was above 0.82. TCRdb trimmed the raw reads at Q25, called clones with MiXCR and kept productive beta chains. Rows merge per CDR3 protein into single entries with the most common DNA and genes. In this record, the V and J calls reflect TCRdb's handling and not the investigators' own analysis. The sample table records 5,000 to 6,500 distinct CDR3 sequences; 4.5% to 5% of these occur just once. Around 25% of the sample rests with the top ten.

Germline trimming: 0 bases from V, 6 bases from J; junction bases outside gene matches: 3. The CDR3 contains 15 residues, cysteine and phenylalanine counted. Here the CDR3 DNA is all that survives: 45 bases in frame from base 1. Taken from the germline V gene (reference sequence), the CDR1 and CDR2 loops are SGHKS and YYEKEE. Results the study describes overall, beyond this receptor: Additional single-cell paired TCR alpha and beta sequencing was considered necessary to confirm, at a functional level, the hypothesis that regional TCRs recognize regional mutations. A correlation was observed between the number of expanded intratumoral alpha and beta TCRs and the tumor nonsynonymous mutation count. Counts of ubiquitous and regional expanded TCRs were found to correlate with counts of ubiquitous and regional nonsynonymous mutations, respectively. TCR-seq coverage of tumor T cells was estimated at only 5.5% to 8.5% for alpha chains and 12% to 15% for beta chains.

The chain links TRBV5-5 with TRBJ2-1; a stretch of 10 junction bases matches TRBD2. The receptor's source is a male donor with early-stage non-small cell lung cancer. This specimen consisted of lung tumor tissue, obtained at surgery. At the DNA level, the sequence is TGTGCCAGCAGCTTGGCACTAGCGGGAATCAATGAGCAGTTCTTC. This codes for CASSLALAGINEQFF.